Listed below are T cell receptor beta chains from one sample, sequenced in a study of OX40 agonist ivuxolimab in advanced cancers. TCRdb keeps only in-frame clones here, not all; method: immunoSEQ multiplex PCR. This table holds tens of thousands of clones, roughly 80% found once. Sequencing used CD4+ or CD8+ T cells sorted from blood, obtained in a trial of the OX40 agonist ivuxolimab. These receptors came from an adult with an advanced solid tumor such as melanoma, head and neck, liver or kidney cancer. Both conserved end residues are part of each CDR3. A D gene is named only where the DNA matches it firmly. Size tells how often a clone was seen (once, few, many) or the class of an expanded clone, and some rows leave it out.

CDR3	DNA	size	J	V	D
CASERQPGWAGELFF	TGTGCCAGCGAACGACAGCCTGGGTGGGCCGGGGAGCTGTTTTTT	once	TRBJ2-2	TRBV6-1	NA
CSATTGIGEKLFF	TGCAGCGCCACGACAGGGATCGGTGAAAAACTGTTTTTT	NA	TRBJ1-4	TRBV29-1	TRBD1
CSVEEIPSYEQYF	TGCAGCGTTGAAGAAATCCCTAGCTACGAGCAGTACTTC	NA	TRBJ2-7	TRBV29-1	NA
CASSVEDFPGELFF	TGTGCCAGCAGCGTAGAGGATTTCCCCGGGGAGCTGTTTTTT	NA	TRBJ2-2	TRBV9	NA
CASSDATGIAKNIQYF	TGTGCCAGCAGTGACGCCACAGGGATAGCCAAAAACATTCAGTACTTC	NA	TRBJ2-4	TRBV6-4	NA
CASRRGNGYTF	TGTGCCAGCCGGCGGGGGAATGGCTACACCTTC	NA	TRBJ1-2	TRBV6-5	NA
CASSHPDRAQETQYF	TGCGCCAGCAGCCACCCGGACAGGGCTCAAGAGACCCAGTACTTC	NA	TRBJ2-5	TRBV5-1	TRBD1
CASSFAGKGGNTIYF	TGTGCCAGCAGTTTTGCAGGGAAAGGCGGAAACACCATATATTTT	once	TRBJ1-3	TRBV6-6	NA
CASSLGDSPLHF	TGTGCCAGTAGTCTGGGGGATTCACCCCTCCACTTT	few	TRBJ1-6	TRBV19	NA
CASSSSGRITDTQYF	TGTGCCAGCAGCTCTAGCGGGAGAATCACAGATACGCAGTATTTT	NA	TRBJ2-3	TRBV2	TRBD2
CASSESYTEAFF	TGCGCCAGCAGCGAGAGTTACACTGAAGCTTTCTTT	once	TRBJ1-1	TRBV10-2	NA
CASSFLSGASYGYTF	TGTGCCAGCAGCTTTCTTTCAGGGGCCTCCTATGGCTACACCTTC	once	TRBJ1-2	TRBV5-5	NA
CASSVGRTRTDTQYF	TGTGCCAGCAGTGTGGGCAGGACTCGCACAGATACGCAGTATTTT	NA	TRBJ2-3	TRBV6-1	NA
CASSPLGGANNEQFF	TGTGCCAGCTCACCACTCGGAGGGGCTAACAATGAGCAGTTCTTC	once	TRBJ2-1	TRBV18	NA
CASSLGGQSSYEQYF	TGCGCCAGCAGCTTGGGGGGACAAAGCTCCTACGAGCAGTACTTC	NA	TRBJ2-7	TRBV5-1	NA